This is a list of T cell receptor beta chains from one sample in a study of Ad26.COV2.S vaccination and SARS-CoV-2 variants. Clones were sequenced by immunoSEQ multiplex PCR, and TCRdb holds only the in-frame ones, with some missing. Of 440,000 or so clones listed, 90% are singletons. The material sequenced was peripheral blood, taken in a trial of Ad26.COV2.S vaccine versus placebo. Receptors were obtained from a person aged 18-65 years who received the Ad26.COV2.S COVID-19 vaccine or a placebo. Each CDR3 is given with its conserved first and last residue. The D gene is left open where the match is weak. Size is stated for part of the rows, as once, few or many counts, or as a class when the clone is expanded.

>-|TRBJ2-5|-|TRBV4-3
CASSQDLGEETQYF
TGCGCCAGCAGCCAAGATTTAGGAGAAGAGACCCAGTACTTC
>-|TRBJ2-5|-|TRBV4-3
CTSSQATSYHF
TGCACCAGCAGCCAAGCGACTAGTTACCACTTC
>-|TRBJ1-3|-|TRBV7-8
CASSLRQPSALSGNTIYF
TGTGCCAGCAGCTTACGGCAACCGTCCGCGCTCTCTGGAAACACCATATATTTT
>TRBD2|TRBJ2-3|-|TRBV10-3
CAISEAGGPADTQYF
TGTGCCATCAGTGAAGCGGGAGGGCCTGCAGATACGCAGTATTTT
>-|TRBJ1-1|-|TRBV6-5
CASSLGLMNTEAFF
TGTGCCAGCAGTCTGGGTCTCATGAACACTGAAGCTTTCTTT
>-|TRBJ2-1|-|TRBV4-2
CASSQDRTGQGGNEQFF
TGTGCCAGCAGCCAAGATCGAACGGGCCAGGGGGGCAATGAGCAGTTCTTC
>TRBD1|TRBJ1-1|-|TRBV28
CASSLRGLGTEAFF
TGTGCCAGCAGTTTAAGGGGGCTAGGAACTGAAGCTTTCTTT
>-|TRBJ2-3|-|TRBV5-5
CASSFRIPSADTQYF
TGTGCCAGCAGCTTTAGGATCCCAAGTGCGGATACGCAGTATTTT
>TRBD1|TRBJ2-2|-|TRBV7-9
CASSGLDRRNTGELFF
TGTGCCAGCAGCGGATTGGACAGGAGGAACACCGGGGAGCTGTTTTTT
>TRBD2|TRBJ2-1|-|TRBV11-2
CASSSIAGGGYNEQFF
TGTGCCAGCAGCTCGATAGCGGGAGGGGGCTACAATGAGCAGTTCTTC
>-|TRBJ2-2|-|TRBV5-1
CASSLFAGDTGELFF
TGCGCCAGCAGCTTGTTCGCAGGGGACACCGGGGAGCTGTTTTTT
>-|TRBJ2-1|-|TRBV6-2/TRBV6-3
CASSYPSAVDDEQFF
TGTGCCAGCAGTTACCCTAGCGCCGTCGATGATGAGCAGTTCTTC
>TRBD2|TRBJ2-2|once|TRBV7-8
CASSLSGRAVGELFF
TGTGCCAGCAGCTTAAGCGGGAGGGCCGTCGGGGAGCTGTTTTTT
>-|TRBJ2-1|once|TRBV7-2
CASSLLRAAVNEQFF
TGTGCCAGCAGCCTACTCCGGGCGGCAGTCAATGAGCAGTTCTTC
>-|TRBJ2-7|-|TRBV28
CASSLPRLSSYEQYF
TGTGCCAGCAGTTTACCCCGGCTTAGTTCCTACGAGCAGTACTTC
>TRBD1|TRBJ2-2|-|TRBV28
CASSPRDRGNTGELFF
TGTGCCAGCAGTCCCCGGGACAGAGGAAACACCGGGGAGCTGTTTTTT
>-|TRBJ2-5|-|TRBV5-6
CASSSFALQETQYF
TGTGCCAGCAGCTCCTTCGCATTACAAGAGACCCAGTACTTC
>-|TRBJ1-2|-|TRBV29-1
CSVEAALGKSYGYTF
TGCAGCGTTGAGGCGGCCCTTGGAAAGTCTTATGGCTACACCTTC
>-|TRBJ2-7|once|TRBV7-2
CASSLRASDYEQYF
TGTGCCAGCAGCTTAAGGGCTTCGGACTACGAGCAGTACTTC
>-|TRBJ2-7|few|TRBV6-5
CASSWEGNYEQYF
TGTGCCAGCAGTTGGGAAGGAAACTACGAGCAGTACTTC
>TRBD1|TRBJ2-6|-|TRBV25-1
CASSAPGTGGIGANVLTF
TGTGCCAGCAGTGCGCCCGGGACAGGGGGAATCGGGGCCAACGTCCTGACTTTC
>-|TRBJ2-5|-|TRBV2
CASSEALPGEETQYF
TGTGCCAGCAGTGAAGCGCTTCCGGGGGAAGAGACCCAGTACTTC
>-|TRBJ1-2|-|TRBV11-2
CASSLEDLAYGYTF
TGTGCCAGCAGCTTAGAGGACCTTGCCTATGGCTACACCTTC
>TRBD1|TRBJ2-7|-|TRBV28
CASLPGTGDYEQYF
TGTGCCAGCCTTCCCGGGACAGGGGACTACGAGCAGTACTTC
>-|TRBJ2-1|few|TRBV6-4
CASSDGTNNEQFF
TGTGCCAGCAGTGACGGGACAAACAATGAGCAGTTCTTC